There are many counts of the clone carrying this T cell receptor beta chain. The data stem from a study of regulatory T cells in long-lasting Graves disease. With V trimmed by 6 bases and J by 9 bases, 9 bases remained unmatched. The CDR3 sequence is 14 residues long. The germline V gene encodes CDR1 MNHNS and CDR2 SASEGT. Library construction for TCR beta used iRepertoire HTBI primers and Arm-PCR of CDR3 regions. Using its own MiXCR run on the multiplex PCR reads, TCRdb lists one record per CDR3 protein. The repertoire holds almost 450,000 distinct CDR3 sequences, about 16% seen once, with roughly 10% in the top ten. This sample's time point: newly diagnosed GD, antithyroid drugs for less than 3 months. Extracted RNA from PBMCs served as the source of the TCR library. In each case, Graves' disease was diagnosed per American Thyroid Association guidelines. The same data also contributed to another study, on T cells in Graves' hyperthyroidism and ophthalmopathy.

This sequence originates from a woman aged 30 to 39 with Graves disease. The material sequenced was peripheral blood mononuclear cells (PBMCs), taken at new diagnosis, from a patient treated with antithyroid drugs. The rearrangement uses TRBV6-1 and TRBJ2-1; the match to TRBD2 covers 9 bases. This chain's CDR3 is CASREVAGASEQFF. Written as DNA, the CDR3 is TGTGCCAGCAGAGAGGTAGCGGGAGCCTCTGAGCAGTTCTTC.